Listed here are 13 T cell receptor beta chains from one sample, sequenced in a study of T cell repertoires in cytomegalovirus infection. MiXCR was run by TCRdb on the reads, yielding one entry per CDR3 protein. The sample lists under 600,000 distinct CDR3 sequences, about 15% seen once, with around 25% in the top ten. Sequences were obtained from CD8+ T cells from PBMCs. These receptors originate from a human donor in good health (CMV status not recorded). Some clones in this sample may be carry-over from other donors' samples.

This clonotype was picked up many times. The CDR3 protein is CASSLDPGQGRSEAFF. The CDR3 DNA reads TGTGCCAGCAGCTTGGACCCTGGACAGGGGAGAAGTGAAGCTTTCTTT. J is TRBJ1-1 and V is TRBV11-2; 9 bases align to TRBD1. From germline, CDR1 is SGHAT and CDR2 FQNNGV. The CDR3 length is 16 residues. Unmatched junction bases numbered 12, after V lost 3 bases and J lost 7 bases.

In this sample, this clonotype turned up many times. J is TRBJ2-7 and V is TRBV7-6, with a weak D call TRBD2 (5 bases). Germline V lookup: CDR1 SGHVS, CDR2 FNYEAQ. Trimming shortened V by 3 bases and J by 10 bases, and 7 bases separated the two germline ends. This CDR3 is built from 10 residues. CDR3 nucleotide sequence: TGTGCCAGCAGCTTTCGGGAACAGTACTTC. This translates into CASSFREQYF.

The chain joins TRBV27 to TRBJ1-2; 10 nucleotides match TRBD1. This CDR3 region has 16 residues. After removal of 5 bases from V and 2 bases from J, the junction contained 8 bases not matched to a gene. CDR1 and CDR2 from the germline V gene are MNHEY and SMNVEV (reference sequence). CDR3 sequence: CASSPLGQGSNYGYTF. The CDR3 nucleotides read TGTGCCAGCAGTCCCCTGGGACAGGGGTCCAACTATGGCTACACCTTC.

In nucleotides, the CDR3 is TGTGCCAGTAGTATTACCACAAACGCGCTAAACTATGGCTACACCTTC. This encodes CASSITTNALNYGYTF. The V gene is TRBV19, the J gene TRBJ1-2; no clear D gene. The CDR3 covers 16 residues. Deletions cut 3 bases from V and 2 bases from J, with 16 bases between. Germline CDR1 reads LNHDA; CDR2 reads SQIVND (reference sequence).

This clonotype was seen repeatedly, ten times or more. The V call is TRBV6-1, the J call TRBJ1-3; no clear D. The CDR3 sequence is 13 residues long. V lost 2 bases and J lost 3, with 5 bases in between. Germline CDR1 MNHNS, CDR2 SASEGT. The CDR3 bases are TGTGCCAGCAGTGAAAGTAGTGGAAACACCATATATTTT. Protein sequence: CASSESSGNTIYF.

The chain employs TRBV13 and TRBJ2-1; 7 bases line up with TRBD1. The V segment lost 4 bases and the J segment 3 bases; nucleotides outside the gene matches: 9. CDR1 and CDR2 from the germline V gene are PRHDT and FYEKMQ (reference sequence). This CDR3 spans 16 amino acids. The CDR3 protein is CASSSLRDSVYNEQFF. Here the CDR3 DNA reads TGTGCCAGCAGCTCACTCCGGGACAGCGTCTACAATGAGCAGTTCTTC.

This clonotype was detected once. At one boundary the junction diverges from the germline segment, which might be a read error. The chain employs TRBV4-1 and TRBJ1-5, with D unresolved. This CDR3 spans 15 amino acids. Germline V gene data show CDR1 as MGHRA and CDR2 as YSYEKL. The CDR3 DNA sequence: TGTGCCAGCAGCCAAGAACCGGGAGGTTATCAGCCCCAGCATTTT. Translation: CASSQEPGGYQPQHF.

Ten or more counts support this clonotype. The CDR3 bases are TGCAGCGTTGAAAGGCAGAATGAGCAGTTCTTC. As protein: CSVERQNEQFF. The chain carries TRBV29-1 and TRBJ2-1, with unresolved D. Germline-derived CDR1 and CDR2 are SQVTM and ANQGSEA. The CDR3 has 11 amino acids. Trimming cost V 2 bases and J 7 bases, with 6 bases left between them.

This clonotype was seen repeatedly, ten times or more. The chain has TRBV28 and TRBJ2-7, with TRBD2 identical over 7 bases. The CDR3 is 14 residues long. V lost 3 bases and J lost 4; bases outside the gene matches: 6. Germline loops: CDR1 MDHEN, CDR2 SYDVKM. As DNA, the CDR3 is TGTGCCAGCAGTTTTGCCGCGGGAGATTACGAGCAGTACTTC. This codes for CASSFAAGDYEQYF.

This clonotype was picked up many times. The CDR3 loop is CASSPRGRGSYNEQFF. For the CDR3, the DNA is TGTGCCAGCAGCCCGAGGGGGAGGGGCTCCTACAATGAGCAGTTCTTC. The chain uses TRBV7-6 and TRBJ2-1, with a possible D match to TRBD2 (7 bases). The germline gives CDR1 SGHVS, CDR2 FNYEAQ. The CDR3 is made up of 16 amino acids. V was shortened by 5 bases and J by 0 bases, with 14 bases between the two germline ends.

The chain links TRBV7-9 to TRBJ1-2, with D possibly matching TRBD1 (6 bases). The CDR3 extends over 14 amino acids. In germline, CDR1 is SEHNR, CDR2 FQNEAQ (reference sequence). The ends were cut back, 1 base at V and 6 bases at J, with 12 bases in the middle. The CDR3 DNA is TGTGCCAGCAGCTTAGTGGACAGCCCAGATGGCTACACCTTC. The encoded protein is CASSLVDSPDGYTF.

This chain links TRBV9 with TRBJ1-1; 7 bases fit TRBD1. CDR1 SGDLS and CDR2 YYNGEE come from the germline V gene. V lost 0 bases to trimming and J lost 1 base; unmatched junction nucleotides: 3. The CDR3 covers 15 residues. The CDR3 sequence: CASSVGGTANTEAFF. CDR3 nucleotide sequence: TGTGCCAGCAGCGTAGGCGGGACAGCGAACACTGAAGCTTTCTTT.

This clonotype was counted between two and nine times. This sequence joins TRBV5-1 and TRBJ2-2; TRBD2 is a possible D gene (5 bases). Trimming shortened V by 4 bases and J by 4 bases, and 17 bases separated the two germline ends. The germline gives CDR1 SGHRS, CDR2 YFSETQ. This CDR3 contains 16 residues. The CDR3 DNA reads TGCGCCAGCAGCCTCCGAGGCGGTGGGAGCACCGGGGAGCTGTTTTTT. This gives the protein CASSLRGGGSTGELFF. Complete variable domain (other parts from reference TRBV5-1 and TRBJ2-2): KAGVTQTPRYLIKTRGQQVTLSCSPISGHRSVSWYQQTPGQGLQFLFEYFSETQRNKGNFPGRFSGRQFSNSRSEMNVSTLELGDSALYLCASSLRGGGSTGELFFGEGSRLTVL.